This is a list of T cell receptor beta chains from one sample in a study of blood T cell repertoires in COVID-19. Libraries were prepared by immunoSEQ multiplex PCR; TCRdb keeps only in-frame clonotypes and omits some of them. Here the sample spans roughly 150,000 clones, roughly 84% being singletons. The sample comprised peripheral blood. These receptor sequences come from a woman between 45 and 65 years old in a cohort sampled during active or convalescent COVID-19. Both conserved end residues are part of each CDR3. The D gene is left open where the match is weak. Not every row has a clone size; where given, it reads once, few, many or a size class.

D gene | clone size | J gene | V gene | CDR3 protein | CDR3 DNA
. | . | TRBJ1-3 | TRBV29-1 | CSVVAPGGGRNTIYF | TGCAGCGTTGTCGCCCCGGGAGGGGGAAGAAACACCATATATTTT
. | . | TRBJ2-1 | TRBV7-3 | CASSFRPGRTYNEQFF | TGTGCCAGCAGCTTTCGGCCAGGGCGAACCTACAATGAGCAGTTCTTC
. | . | TRBJ1-5 | TRBV9 | CASSVWFQGRPQHF | TGTGCCAGCAGCGTATGGTTCCAGGGAAGGCCCCAGCATTTT
TRBD2 | . | TRBJ2-5 | TRBV30 | CAWSPLLAGEETQYF | TGTGCCTGGAGCCCGCTACTAGCGGGGGAAGAGACCCAGTACTTC
. | . | TRBJ1-3 | TRBV7-2 | CASSLAGGLSGNTIYF | TGTGCCAGCAGCTTAGCGGGGGGTCTCTCTGGAAACACCATATATTTT
. | many | TRBJ1-1 | TRBV5-1 | CASSFGGHTEAFF | TGCGCCAGCAGCTTCGGGGGGCACACTGAAGCTTTCTTT
TRBD1 | . | TRBJ2-6 | TRBV2 | CAITQGDGANVLTF | TGTGCCATCACCCAGGGGGATGGGGCCAACGTCCTGACTTTC
TRBD1 | . | TRBJ2-2 | TRBV30 | CAWSTGGLTGELFF | TGTGCCTGGTCTACAGGGGGTTTGACCGGGGAGCTGTTTTTT
TRBD1 | once | TRBJ2-7 | TRBV2 | CASSGQGGYEQYF | TGTGCCAGCAGTGGACAGGGGGGCTACGAGCAGTACTTC
TRBD2 | once | TRBJ2-3 | TRBV20-1 | CSASFSGGEADTQYF | TGCAGTGCTAGTTTCAGCGGGGGGGAGGCAGATACGCAGTATTTT
TRBD1 | . | TRBJ2-7 | TRBV5-1 | CASSFRGQAIDEQYF | TGCGCCAGCAGCTTCAGGGGACAGGCCATCGACGAGCAGTACTTC
. | . | TRBJ1-6 | TRBV2 | CASRPMGGSNNSPLHF | TGTGCCAGCAGACCCATGGGAGGGTCTAATAATTCACCCCTCCACTTT
. | . | TRBJ2-7 | TRBV7-9 | CASSLGHGLYEQYF | TGTGCCAGCAGCCTGGGCCACGGCCTCTACGAGCAGTACTTC
. | few | TRBJ1-1 | TRBV18 | CASSRTREQNTEAFF | TGTGCCAGCTCAAGAACCAGGGAACAGAACACTGAAGCTTTCTTT
TRBD1 | . | TRBJ1-1 | TRBV6-4 | CASRPRTGGTEAFF | TGTGCCAGCAGGCCCAGGACAGGGGGCACTGAAGCTTTCTTT
. | few | TRBJ1-4 | TRBV7-6 | CASSLEGANGEKLFF | TGTGCCAGCAGCCTAGAAGGGGCTAATGGTGAAAAACTGTTTTTT
TRBD1 | . | TRBJ1-3 | TRBV5-1 | CASSSGQGANTIYF | TGCGCCAGCAGCTCGGGACAGGGAGCAAACACCATATATTTT
. | . | TRBJ2-1 | TRBV5-3 | CARSLRTLPYNEQFF | TGTGCCAGAAGCTTGAGGACACTGCCCTACAATGAGCAGTTCTTC
. | . | TRBJ1-2 | TRBV21-1 | CASSCGQGNYGYTF | TGTGCCAGCAGCTGCGGACAGGGCAACTATGGCTACACCTTC
. | . | TRBJ1-3 | TRBV6-5 | CASTPLFSGNTIYF | TGTGCCAGCACCCCGTTGTTCTCTGGAAACACCATATATTTT
TRBD1 | few | TRBJ1-1 | TRBV5-1 | CASSYSLRRTGGPAFF | TGCGCCAGCAGTTACTCCCTCCGCCGGACAGGGGGCCCGGCTTTCTTT
. | . | TRBJ1-6 | TRBV11-2 | CASSLDAVPSSYNSPLHF | TGTGCCAGCAGCTTAGATGCGGTCCCGAGCTCCTATAATTCACCCCTCCACTTT
. | . | TRBJ1-6 | TRBV5-1 | CASSSNDQRNSPLHF | TGCGCCAGCAGCTCCAATGACCAGAGGAATTCACCCCTCCACTTT
. | . | TRBJ1-6 | TRBV15 | CATRKPSLNSPLHF | TGTGCCACCAGAAAGCCGTCTCTTAATTCACCCCTCCACTTT
. | . | TRBJ2-1 | TRBV7-2 | CASSQNYLDNEQFF | TGTGCCAGCAGCCAAAACTACCTGGACAATGAGCAGTTCTTC
. | . | TRBJ2-6 | TRBV3-1/TRBV3-2 | CASSHSAGGANVLTF | TGTGCCAGCAGCCATTCGGCGGGAGGGGCCAACGTCCTGACTTTC
. | . | TRBJ2-1 | TRBV2 | CASTPNPQEANNEQFF | TGTGCCAGCACCCCTAATCCCCAGGAAGCTAACAATGAGCAGTTCTTC
. | once | TRBJ1-6 | TRBV6-1 | CASSELQGVGSPLHF | TGTGCCAGCAGTGAACTACAGGGAGTTGGCTCACCCCTCCACTTT
. | . | TRBJ1-5 | TRBV7-2 | CASSLAVGASNQPQHF | TGTGCCAGCAGCTTAGCGGTAGGGGCTAGCAATCAGCCCCAGCATTTT
. | . | TRBJ2-7 | TRBV10-3 | CALGTSIGLEQYF | TGTGCCCTGGGGACAAGCATAGGGCTCGAGCAGTACTTC
. | . | TRBJ2-1 | TRBV11-2 | CASSPGRGNEQFF | TGTGCCAGCAGCCCAGGGCGGGGAAATGAGCAGTTCTTC
TRBD2 | . | TRBJ2-1 | TRBV28 | CASSRIAGSSYNEQFF | TGTGCCAGCAGCCGAATAGCGGGGAGCTCCTACAATGAGCAGTTCTTC
TRBD2 | . | TRBJ2-5 | TRBV9 | CASSPRWTSGGVETQYF | TGTGCCAGCAGCCCCCGTTGGACTAGCGGGGGGGTGGAGACCCAGTACTTC
. | . | TRBJ2-7 | TRBV12-3/TRBV12-4 | CASRSGLYEQYF | TGTGCCAGCAGGAGCGGGCTCTACGAGCAGTACTTC
TRBD1 | . | TRBJ1-2 | TRBV29-1 | CSVDRDETYGYTF | TGCAGCGTCGACAGGGATGAAACCTATGGCTACACCTTC
. | . | TRBJ2-2 | TRBV12-3/TRBV12-4 | CASSFSGELFF | TGTGCCAGCAGTTTCAGCGGGGAGCTGTTTTTT
. | . | TRBJ1-4 | TRBV2 | CASSAQAATNEKLFF | TGTGCCAGCAGTGCACAGGCCGCAACTAATGAAAAACTGTTTTTT
. | few | TRBJ2-2 | TRBV5-1 | CASSYPAGELFF | TGCGCCAGCAGCTACCCGGCCGGGGAGCTGTTTTTT
. | . | TRBJ1-1 | TRBV12-3/TRBV12-4 | CASRRQMNTEAFF | TGTGCCAGCAGGAGACAGATGAACACTGAAGCTTTCTTT
TRBD2 | . | TRBJ2-7 | TRBV11-2 | CASSLRLAGHYEQYF | TGTGCCAGCAGCTTGAGACTAGCGGGGCACTACGAGCAGTACTTC